This is a list of T cell receptor beta chains from one sample in a study of blood T cell repertoires in COVID-19. Sequencing used immunoSEQ multiplex PCR; TCRdb keeps in-frame clones, though not all of them. The sample contains 40,000 to 65,000 clones, approximately 90% of which appear only once. Sequenced sample: peripheral blood. The receptors originated from an elderly man with acute or convalescent COVID-19. Both conserved end residues are part of each CDR3. A D gene is named only where the DNA matches it firmly. A row's size may be missing; if present it is once, few, many or a size class.

v_call	j_call	d_call	cdr3_length	clone_size	cdr3_nt	cdr3_aa
TRBV4-1	TRBJ2-7	.	15	.	TGCGCCAGCAGCCAAGAGCCCTACGCCCACTACGAGCAGTACTTC	CASSQEPYAHYEQYF
TRBV13	TRBJ1-2	.	14	once	TGTGCCAGCAGTACAGGGTCGGGGACATATGGCTACACCTTC	CASSTGSGTYGYTF
TRBV5-5	TRBJ2-7	TRBD1	13	.	TGTGCCAGCAGCTTCCAGGGGGCAAACGAGCAGTACTTC	CASSFQGANEQYF
TRBV6-5	TRBJ1-1	.	14	.	TGTGCCAGCAGTTACGGCCGTATGAACACTGAAGCTTTCTTT	CASSYGRMNTEAFF
TRBV29-1	TRBJ1-1	TRBD1	14	.	TGCAGCGTAGACCGGGACAGGGTACGAACTGAAGCTTTCTTT	CSVDRDRVRTEAFF
TRBV7-9	TRBJ2-7	TRBD1	14	.	TGTGCCAGCAGCTTTACGGGACAGACCTACGAGCAGTACTTC	CASSFTGQTYEQYF
TRBV14	TRBJ2-3	.	15	.	TGTGCCAGCAGCCAAGATCTCGGGAGCACAGATACGCAGTATTTT	CASSQDLGSTDTQYF
TRBV5-6	TRBJ2-1	TRBD1	15	few	TGTGCCAGCAGCCCCCTGGACAGGGTGGGCGATGAGCAGTTCTTC	CASSPLDRVGDEQFF
TRBV5-6	TRBJ2-5	.	16	.	TGTGCCAGCAGCTTGGACGTTCAGGGGATAACCGAGACCCAGTACTTC	CASSLDVQGITETQYF
TRBV5-1	TRBJ2-7	TRBD1	15	.	TGCGCCAGCAGCTGGGGGAGGGACAGGGGACACGAGCAGTACTTC	CASSWGRDRGHEQYF